This passage covers 11 T cell receptor beta chains from one sample sequenced in a study of identical twins (dated by TCRdb to the mid-2010s). The library was built by means of 5' RACE. This sample was sequenced with an Illumina HiSeq 2000. TCRdb reanalyzed the raw reads on its own, using fastp at Q25 for trimming and MiXCR for clone calling, and kept in-frame beta chains. Rows with a matching CDR3 protein are joined into one entry that keeps the most common DNA and genes. In this sample the table shows just under 550,000 distinct CDR3 sequences, 13% to 15% of which occur a single time. The top ten hold roughly 0.42% of the sample. The same sample was also studied in work on yellow fever vaccine responses in identical twins.

Sample: CD4+ T cells sorted from blood. The source is a woman aged 18-35 years in good health.

This sequence joins TRBV28 and TRBJ2-5; 13 bases are a match to TRBD2. Trimming cost V 6 bases and J 2 bases; bases outside gene matches: 3. Germline CDR1 MDHEN, CDR2 SYDVKM. This CDR3 spans 15 amino acids. CDR3 in amino acids: CASRRLAGGQETQYF. In DNA, the CDR3 is TGTGCCAGCAGGCGACTAGCGGGAGGACAAGAGACCCAGTACTTC.

The chain employs TRBV12-3 or TRBV12-4 and TRBJ1-5; 9 nucleotides align to TRBD1. With V trimmed by 6 bases and J by 3 bases, 12 bases remained unmatched. This CDR3 is built from 17 residues. CDR3 DNA: TGTGCCAGCAGCTCGGGACAGGGACAGGTCTACAATCAGCCCCAGCATTTT. It is translated as CASSSGQGQVYNQPQHF.

This clonotype was detected only once. This sequence joins TRBV7-6 and TRBJ2-6, with D hard to call. The germline V gene has CDR1 SGHVS and CDR2 FNYEAQ. This CDR3 is built from 15 residues. V dropped 2 bases and J dropped 0 bases, with 5 bases sitting between them. The CDR3 bases are TGTGCCAGCAGCTTACCCGCCTCTGGGGCCAACGTCCTGACTTTC. Translation gives CASSLPASGANVLTF.

This chain links TRBV6-5 with TRBJ1-2; the match to TRBD1 covers 9 bases. The germline V gene has CDR1 MNHEY and CDR2 SVGAGI. The CDR3 is 15 residues long. Trimming removed 0 bases from V and 5 bases from J; junction bases left unmatched: 4. CDR3 residues: CASSYSIQGAYGYTF. CDR3 nucleotide sequence: TGTGCCAGCAGTTACTCGATACAGGGGGCATATGGCTACACCTTC.

This clonotype has just a few counts. The rearrangement links TRBV5-1 to TRBJ2-5; TRBD2 agrees at 9 bases. The CDR3 has 16 amino acids. V was clipped by 2 bases and J by 2 bases; unmatched bases: 7. Germline CDR1 and CDR2: SGHRS and YFSETQ. The CDR3 DNA reads as TGCGCCAGCAGCTTAGGCAGCGGGGGGACTCAAGAGACCCAGTACTTC. This codes for CASSLGSGGTQETQYF.

This clonotype was seen only a few times. This chain uses TRBV18 with TRBJ2-5, with D possibly TRBD1 on 5 matching bases. In germline, CDR1 is KGHSH, CDR2 LQKENI. The CDR3 runs 14 residues. V lost 1 base and J lost 2, with 8 bases in between. The CDR3 region is CASSPLDIQETQYF. CDR3 DNA: TGTGCCAGCTCACCACTGGACATTCAAGAGACCCAGTACTTC.

The chain uses TRBV25-1 and TRBJ2-3; TRBD1 aligns across 7 bases. The CDR3 loop spans 13 amino acids. After removal of 6 bases from V and 5 bases from J, the junction contained 5 bases not matched to a gene. Germline loops: CDR1 MGHDK, CDR2 SYGVNS. This chain's CDR3 is CASRKQGRDTQYF. The CDR3 DNA reads TGTGCCAGCAGAAAACAGGGGCGAGATACGCAGTATTTT.

A few counts support this clonotype. The chain recombines TRBV6-1 with TRBJ1-1; D is unresolved. CDR1 MNHNS and CDR2 SASEGT come from the germline V gene. The CDR3 is made up of 14 amino acids. V was cut by 2 bases and J by 6 bases, with 13 bases left in between. The CDR3: CASSEPGGVAEAFF. CDR3 sequence (DNA): TGTGCCAGCAGTGAACCGGGAGGCGTCGCTGAAGCTTTCTTT.

This clonotype was seen a few times. The gene calls are TRBV24-1 and TRBJ2-1; 11 bases align to TRBD2. The CDR3 runs 18 residues. V lost 0 bases and J lost 5; bases outside the gene matches: 8. Germline assignment: CDR1 KGHDR and CDR2 SFDVKD. CDR3 sequence reads: CATSDLSVAGGPHNEQFF. CDR3 DNA sequence: TGTGCCACCAGTGATTTGAGCGTAGCGGGAGGGCCCCACAATGAGCAGTTCTTC.

In this sample, this clonotype turned up a few times. J is TRBJ2-3 and V is TRBV15; TRBD2 aligns across 9 bases. Germline CDR1 and CDR2: LNHNV and YYDKDF (reference sequence). This CDR3 has 19 amino acids. J was trimmed by 3 bases and V by 1 base; bases with no gene match: 14. The CDR3 nucleotides are TGTGCCACCAGCAGAGGAGTTGTTTGGCGGGGGGGCGAAACAGATACGCAGTATTTT. Translated, it gives CATSRGVVWRGGETDTQYF.

V gene TRBV9 combines with J gene TRBJ2-2; 8 bases fit TRBD1. Trimming cost V 6 bases and J 5 bases; bases outside gene matches: 6. The CDR3 runs to 14 residues. Germline CDR1 and CDR2: SGDLS and YYNGEE. CDR3: CASTRQGTTGELFF. CDR3 nucleotides: TGTGCCAGCACCAGACAGGGGACGACCGGGGAGCTGTTTTTT.